The next 4 T cell receptor beta chains were all read from a single sample in a study of PD-1 blockade in classical Hodgkin lymphoma (dated by TCRdb to 2018 to 2020). Taken with the paper, the label for time point translates to: cycle 4 day 1 (C4D1), after around six weeks of nivolumab. Every trial patient had relapsed after autologous stem cell transplantation, and cohorts A, B and C differed in prior brentuximab vedotin exposure. The method was the immunoSEQ multiplex PCR assay. In TCRdb, the immuneACCESS table is reduced to in-frame sequences with V and J assigned. These tables do not hold every clone; where another copy was compared, an unresolved V gene accounts for under half, and the others remain unexplained. For this sample there are roughly 42,000 clones; roughly 69% appear just once. Jointly, the top ten make up over 2.5% of the sample. The sample here was peripheral blood mononuclear cells (PBMCs), taken before the fourth cycle of nivolumab. The source of these receptors is a human donor with classical Hodgkin lymphoma.

This clone was recorded only once. V and J are TRBV7-8 and TRBJ1-1; D call uncertain. V lost 5 bases to trimming and J lost 0 bases, with 13 bases between them. The CDR3 has 15 residues. The germline CDR1 and CDR2 sequences are SGHVS and FQNEAQ. DNA for the CDR3: TGTGCCAGCAGCGAGCTTATGGGGATGAACACTGAAGCTTTCTTT. It yields the protein CASSELMGMNTEAFF.

Regarding this clone: Sequence at one end of the junction differs from germline and may be a read error. Other DNA sequences within the sample encode an identical CDR3. The V call is TRBV10-1, the J call TRBJ2-5; the match to TRBD2 covers 8 bases. The CDR3 spans 16 residues. Germline V gene sequence: CDR1 WNHNN, CDR2 SYGVQD (reference sequence). CDR3 sequence (DNA): TGCGCTAGCAGTGAGTCGGCAACTAGCGGCCAAGAGACCCAGTACTTC. Protein: CASSESATSGQETQYF.

CDR3 nucleotides: TGTGCCAGCAGCTTAGCTGATACAGGGGGTGAAAAACTGTTTTTT. As protein: CASSLADTGGEKLFF. J is TRBJ1-4 and V is TRBV7-9; 8 bases fit TRBD1. The CDR3 has 15 amino acids. V shed 0 bases and J 7 bases; nucleotides not matched to a gene: 4. Germline loops: CDR1 SEHNR, CDR2 FQNEAQ (reference sequence).

As to this clone: At one of its ends the junction is not consistent with the germline gene, which may arise from a read error. This sequence joins TRBV5-1 and TRBJ2-7; D may be TRBD2 (5 bases). CDR1 and CDR2 from the germline V gene are SGHRS and YFSETQ. The CDR3 is 14 residues long. CDR3 in amino acids: CASSLTGSSYEQYF. CDR3 bases: TGTGCCAGCAGCCTGACGGGGTCCTCCTACGAGCAGTACTTC. Full variable domain (remainder filled in from reference TRBV5-1 and TRBJ2-7): KAGVTQTPRYLIKTRGQQVTLSCSPISGHRSVSWYQQTPGQGLQFLFEYFSETQRNKGNFPGRFSGRQFSNSRSEMNVSTLELGDSALYLCASSLTGSSYEQYFGPGTRLTVT.